The source of this T cell receptor beta chain is a study of identical twins. V lost 4 bases and J 0 bases, leaving 10 bases between the germline ends. The CDR3 contains 13 residues. Germline V gene sequence: CDR1 SQVTM, CDR2 ANQGSEA. TCRdb fed the 5' RACE reads into MiXCR, producing one record per CDR3 protein. The data contain approximately 890,000 distinct CDR3 sequences, 10% to 15% of them seen just once; the ten biggest clones take up roughly 1.5%. This clonotype appeared many times. This sample also appeared in a second study, on yellow fever vaccine responses in identical twins.

The sample taken for sequencing was PBMCs. The source is a young woman in good health. The V call is TRBV29-1, the J call TRBJ2-7; D unclear. This CDR3 reads CSVVTPNSYEQYF. DNA for the CDR3: TGCAGCGTTGTTACACCCAACTCCTACGAGCAGTACTTC.